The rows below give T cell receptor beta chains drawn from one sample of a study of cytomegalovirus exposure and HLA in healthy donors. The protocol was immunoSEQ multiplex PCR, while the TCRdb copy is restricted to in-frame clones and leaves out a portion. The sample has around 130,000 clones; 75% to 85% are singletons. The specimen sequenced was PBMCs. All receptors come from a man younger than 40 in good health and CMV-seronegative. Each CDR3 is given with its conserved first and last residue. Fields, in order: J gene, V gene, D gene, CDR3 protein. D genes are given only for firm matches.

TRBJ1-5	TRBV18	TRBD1	CASSQTGDSNQPQHF
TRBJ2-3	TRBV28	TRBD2	CASSLAAGGPRGADTQYF
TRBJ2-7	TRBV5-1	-	CASSFETPTYEQYF
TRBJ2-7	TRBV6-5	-	CASSYRTGYEQYF
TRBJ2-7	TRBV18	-	CASSTGTGTYEQYF
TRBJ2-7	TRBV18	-	CASSPRDNSYEQYF
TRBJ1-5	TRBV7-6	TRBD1	CASSQGGDQPQHF
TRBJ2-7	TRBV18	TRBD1	CASSPLDRDAEEQYF
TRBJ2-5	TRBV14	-	CASSQGGWETQYF
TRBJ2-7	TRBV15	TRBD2	CATSRSGGNSYEQYF
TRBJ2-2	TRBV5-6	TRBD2	CASRRGTSGYTGELFF
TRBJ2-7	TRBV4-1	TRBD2	CASKRSLLAGGPRNEQYF
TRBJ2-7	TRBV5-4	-	CASSLDRAKTF
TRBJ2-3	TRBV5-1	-	CASSTDSSTDTQYF
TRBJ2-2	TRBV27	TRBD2	CASSSTSGRIYSGTGELFF
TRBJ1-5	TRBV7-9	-	CASSRGQNNQPQHF
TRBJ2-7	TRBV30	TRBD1	CAWSVGTGLHEQYF
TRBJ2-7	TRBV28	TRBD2	CASSITSGTSYEQYF
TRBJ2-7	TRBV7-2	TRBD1	CASSLTTGATYEQYF
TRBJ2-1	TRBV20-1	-	CSARERLRQFF
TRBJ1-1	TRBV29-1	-	CSVEGQGNSEAFF
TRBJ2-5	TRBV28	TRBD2	CASSFLAGAETQYF
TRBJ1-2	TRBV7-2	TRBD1	CASSYDRGGDGYTF
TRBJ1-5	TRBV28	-	CASSLHGSNQPQHF
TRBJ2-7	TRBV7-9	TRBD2	CASSKLGGSSYEQYF
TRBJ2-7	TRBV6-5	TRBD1	CASSYRQGGRNEQYF
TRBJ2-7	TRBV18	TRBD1	CASSPPRQGINPYEQYF
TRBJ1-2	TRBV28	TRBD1	CASILSPGQGNYGYTF
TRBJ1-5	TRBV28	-	CASSLTGVNQPQHF
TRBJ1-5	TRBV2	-	CASSEGEVHQPQHF
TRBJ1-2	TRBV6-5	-	CASTQGLASYYGYTF
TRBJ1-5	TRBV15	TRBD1	CATSKTGTGWVNQPQHF
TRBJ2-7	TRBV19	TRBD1	CASSLRDRAYEQYF
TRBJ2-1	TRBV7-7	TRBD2	CASSPLAGAYNEQFF
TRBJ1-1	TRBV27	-	CASSLHRTPNTEAFF
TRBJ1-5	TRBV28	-	CASNGSNQPQHF
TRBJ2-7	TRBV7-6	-	CASSLRSSIYEQYF
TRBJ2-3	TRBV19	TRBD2	CASTVGRGSADTQYF
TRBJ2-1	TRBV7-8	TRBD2	CASSLFTSGSYNEQFF
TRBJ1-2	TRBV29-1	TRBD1	CSVAEWDSSQTYGYTF
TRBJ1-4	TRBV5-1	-	CASSEERLAEKLFF
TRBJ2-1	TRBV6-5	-	CASSYPGVSGGNEQFF
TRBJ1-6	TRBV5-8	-	CASSFERDSPLHF
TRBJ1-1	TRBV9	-	CASSVATVNTEAFF
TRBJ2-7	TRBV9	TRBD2	CASSVDLAESYEQYF
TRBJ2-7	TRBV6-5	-	CASSYVQGYEQYF
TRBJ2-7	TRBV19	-	CASSSTGTYEQYF
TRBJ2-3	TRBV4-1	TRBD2	CASSQFLAGGGDTQYF
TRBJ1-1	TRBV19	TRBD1	CASSIRSGGTEAFF
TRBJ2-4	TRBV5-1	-	CASSLGTTGLGNIQYF
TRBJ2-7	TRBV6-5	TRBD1	CASSSGTGFWYEQYF
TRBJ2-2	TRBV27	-	CASRFGGTGELFF
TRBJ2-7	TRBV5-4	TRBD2	CASSLYFLAGGDEQYF
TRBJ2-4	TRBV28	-	CASSLSGEERNIQYF
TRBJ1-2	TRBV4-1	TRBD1	CASSLGQGGSGYTF
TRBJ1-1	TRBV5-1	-	CASSLAYSGNTEAFF
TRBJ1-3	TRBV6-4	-	CASRDTRSTGLRNTIYF
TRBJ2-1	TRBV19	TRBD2	CASSLGLVNYNEQFF
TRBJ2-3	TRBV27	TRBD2	CASSLGSSGRASTDTQYF